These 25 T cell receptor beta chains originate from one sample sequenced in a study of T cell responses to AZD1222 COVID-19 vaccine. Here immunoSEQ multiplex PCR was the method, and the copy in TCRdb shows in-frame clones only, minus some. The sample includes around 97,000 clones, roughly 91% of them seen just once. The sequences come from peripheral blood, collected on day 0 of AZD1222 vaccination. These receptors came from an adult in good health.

Here the CDR3 DNA reads TGCGCCAGCAGCCCGGGCGGTCGCGTTGAGCAGTTCTTC. This gives the protein CASSPGGRVEQFF. The V and J genes are TRBV5-1 and TRBJ2-1; D remains unclear. V was shortened by 4 bases and J by 9 bases, with 14 bases between the two germline ends. This CDR3 spans 13 amino acids. CDR1 SGHRS and CDR2 YFSETQ come from the germline V gene.

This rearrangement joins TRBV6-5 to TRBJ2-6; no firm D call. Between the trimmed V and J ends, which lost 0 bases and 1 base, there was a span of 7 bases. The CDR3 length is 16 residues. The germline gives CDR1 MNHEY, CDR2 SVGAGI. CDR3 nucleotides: TGTGCCAGCAGTTACTCGATCCCTTCTGGGGCCAACGTCCTGACTTTC. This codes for CASSYSIPSGANVLTF.

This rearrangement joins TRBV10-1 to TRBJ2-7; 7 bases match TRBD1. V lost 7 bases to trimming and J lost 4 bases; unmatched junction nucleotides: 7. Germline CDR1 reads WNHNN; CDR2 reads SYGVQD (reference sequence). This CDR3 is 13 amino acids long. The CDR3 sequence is CASNTGTAYEQYF. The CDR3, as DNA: TGCGCCAGCAACACCGGGACAGCTTACGAGCAGTACTTC.

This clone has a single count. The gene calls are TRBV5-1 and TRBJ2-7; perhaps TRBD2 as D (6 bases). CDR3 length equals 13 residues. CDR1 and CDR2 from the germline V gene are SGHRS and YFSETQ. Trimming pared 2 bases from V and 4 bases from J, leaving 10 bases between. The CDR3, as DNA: TGCGCCAGCAGCTTATCTAGCGCATACGAGCAGTACTTC. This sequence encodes CASSLSSAYEQYF.

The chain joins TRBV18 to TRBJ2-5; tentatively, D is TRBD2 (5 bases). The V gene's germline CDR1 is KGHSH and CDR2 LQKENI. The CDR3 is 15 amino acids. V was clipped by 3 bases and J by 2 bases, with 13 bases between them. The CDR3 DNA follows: TGTGCCAGCTCACCCCGGGATCGACTTCAAGAGACCCAGTACTTC. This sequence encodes CASSPRDRLQETQYF.

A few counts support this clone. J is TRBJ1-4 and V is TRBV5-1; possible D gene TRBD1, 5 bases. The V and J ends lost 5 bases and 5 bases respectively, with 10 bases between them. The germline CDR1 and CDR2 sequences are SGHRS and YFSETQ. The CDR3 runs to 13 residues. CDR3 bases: TGCGCCAGCAGGACAGTGCCAAATGAAAAACTGTTTTTT. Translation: CASRTVPNEKLFF. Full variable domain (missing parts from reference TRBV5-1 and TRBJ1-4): KAGVTQTPRYLIKTRGQQVTLSCSPISGHRSVSWYQQTPGQGLQFLFEYFSETQRNKGNFPGRFSGRQFSNSRSEMNVSTLELGDSALYLCASRTVPNEKLFFGSGTQLSVL.

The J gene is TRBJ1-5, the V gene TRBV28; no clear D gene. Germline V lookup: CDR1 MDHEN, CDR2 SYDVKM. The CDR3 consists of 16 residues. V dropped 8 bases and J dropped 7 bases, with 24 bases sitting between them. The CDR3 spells CASFSKGVTRVQPQHF. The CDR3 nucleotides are TGTGCCAGCTTCTCTAAAGGAGTGACGAGAGTACAGCCCCAGCATTTT. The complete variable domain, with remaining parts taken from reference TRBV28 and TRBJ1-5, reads DVKVTQSSRYLVKRTGEKVFLECVQDMDHENMFWYRQDPGLGLRLIYFSYDVKMKEKGDIPEGYSVSREKKERFSLILESASTNQTSMYLCASFSKGVTRVQPQHFGDGTRLSIL.

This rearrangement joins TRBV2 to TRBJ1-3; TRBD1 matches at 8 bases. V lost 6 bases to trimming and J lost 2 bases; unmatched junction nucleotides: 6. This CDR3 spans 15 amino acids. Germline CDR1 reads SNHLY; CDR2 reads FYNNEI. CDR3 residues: CASRPTGEPGNTIYF. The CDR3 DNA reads TGTGCCAGCAGGCCGACAGGGGAACCTGGAAACACCATATATTTT.

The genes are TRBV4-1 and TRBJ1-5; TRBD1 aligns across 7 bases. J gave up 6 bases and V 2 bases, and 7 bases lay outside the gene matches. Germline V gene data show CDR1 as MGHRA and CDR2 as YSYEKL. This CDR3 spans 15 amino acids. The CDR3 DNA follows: TGCGCCAGCAGCCAAATGGTAGGGGGCTCTCAGCCCCAGCATTTT. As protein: CASSQMVGGSQPQHF.

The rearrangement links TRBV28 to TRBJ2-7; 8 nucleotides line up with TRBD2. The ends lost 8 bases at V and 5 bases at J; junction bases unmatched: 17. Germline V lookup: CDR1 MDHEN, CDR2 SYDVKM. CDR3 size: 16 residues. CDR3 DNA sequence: TGTGCCAGCGAGTGGGGCGCCCCGGGAGGGGGGGACGAGCAGTACTTC. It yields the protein CASEWGAPGGGDEQYF.

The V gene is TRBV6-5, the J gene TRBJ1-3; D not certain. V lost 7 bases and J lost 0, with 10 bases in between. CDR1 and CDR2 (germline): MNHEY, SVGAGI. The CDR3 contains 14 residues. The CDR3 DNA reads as TGTGCCAGCAAGGTTGGTAGCTCTGGAAACACCATATATTTT. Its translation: CASKVGSSGNTIYF.

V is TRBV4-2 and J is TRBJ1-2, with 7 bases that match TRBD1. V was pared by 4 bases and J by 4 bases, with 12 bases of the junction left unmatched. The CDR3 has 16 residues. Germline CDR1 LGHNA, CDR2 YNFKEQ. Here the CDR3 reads CASSPRDRQNIYGYTF. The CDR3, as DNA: TGTGCCAGCAGCCCCCGGGACAGACAAAATATCTATGGCTACACCTTC.

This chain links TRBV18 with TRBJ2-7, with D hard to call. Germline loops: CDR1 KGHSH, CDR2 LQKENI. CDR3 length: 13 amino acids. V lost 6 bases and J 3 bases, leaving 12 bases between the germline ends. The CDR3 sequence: CASSPTVNYEQYF. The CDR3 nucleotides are TGTGCCAGCTCCCCGACGGTTAACTACGAGCAGTACTTC. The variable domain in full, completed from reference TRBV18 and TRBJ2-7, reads NAGVMQNPRHLVRRRGQEARLRCSPMKGHSHVYWYRQLPEEGLKFMVYLQKENIIDESGMPKERFSAEFPKEGPSILRIQQVVRGDSAAYFCASSPTVNYEQYFGPGTRLTVT.

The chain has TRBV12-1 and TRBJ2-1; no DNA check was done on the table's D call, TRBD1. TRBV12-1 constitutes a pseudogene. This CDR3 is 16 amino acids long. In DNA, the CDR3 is TGTGCCAGCAGCTTTGGTCCAGGACAGGGGAATAATGAGCAGTTCTTC. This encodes CASSFGPGQGNNEQFF.

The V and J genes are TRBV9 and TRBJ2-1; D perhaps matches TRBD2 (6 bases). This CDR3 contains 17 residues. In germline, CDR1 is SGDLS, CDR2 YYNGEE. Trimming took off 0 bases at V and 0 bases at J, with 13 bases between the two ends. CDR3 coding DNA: TGTGCCAGCAGCGTAGATTTCCGGGAGAGCTCCTACAATGAGCAGTTCTTC. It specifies CASSVDFRESSYNEQFF.

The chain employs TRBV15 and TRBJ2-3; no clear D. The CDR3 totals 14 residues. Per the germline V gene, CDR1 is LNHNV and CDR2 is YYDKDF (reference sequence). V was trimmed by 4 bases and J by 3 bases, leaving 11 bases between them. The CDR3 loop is CATSNLGPTDTQYF. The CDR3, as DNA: TGTGCCACCAGCAATCTAGGGCCGACAGATACGCAGTATTTT.

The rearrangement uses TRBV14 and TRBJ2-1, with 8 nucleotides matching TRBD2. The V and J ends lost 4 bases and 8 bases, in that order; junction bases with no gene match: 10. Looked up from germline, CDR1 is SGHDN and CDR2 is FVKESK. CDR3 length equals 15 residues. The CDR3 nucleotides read TGTGCCAGCAGCCCGGGGACTAGTTACGTCGATGAGCAGTTCTTC. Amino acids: CASSPGTSYVDEQFF.

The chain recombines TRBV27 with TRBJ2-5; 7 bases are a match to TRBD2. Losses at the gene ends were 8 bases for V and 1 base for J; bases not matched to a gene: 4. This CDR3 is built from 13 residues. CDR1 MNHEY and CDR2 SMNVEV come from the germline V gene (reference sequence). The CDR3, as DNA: TGTGCCAGCGGGCGGGGGTCCCAAGAGACCCAGTACTTC. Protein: CASGRGSQETQYF.

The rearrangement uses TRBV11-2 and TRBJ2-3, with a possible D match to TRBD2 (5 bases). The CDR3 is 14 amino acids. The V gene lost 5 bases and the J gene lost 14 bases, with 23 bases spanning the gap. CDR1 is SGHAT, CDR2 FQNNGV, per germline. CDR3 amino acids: CASSPGSANREGYF. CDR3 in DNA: TGTGCCAGCAGCCCTGGAAGCGCAAATCGAGAGGGGTATTTT.

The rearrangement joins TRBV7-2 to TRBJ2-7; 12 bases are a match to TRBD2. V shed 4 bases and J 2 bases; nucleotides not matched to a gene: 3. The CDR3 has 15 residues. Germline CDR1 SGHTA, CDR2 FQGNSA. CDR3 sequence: CASSSRLAGAYEQYF. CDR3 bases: TGTGCCAGCAGCTCCCGACTAGCGGGAGCCTACGAGCAGTACTTC.

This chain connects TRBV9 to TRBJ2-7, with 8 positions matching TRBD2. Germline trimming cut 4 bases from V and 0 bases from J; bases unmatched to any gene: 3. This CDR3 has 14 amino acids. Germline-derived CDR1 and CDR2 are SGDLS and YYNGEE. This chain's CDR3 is CASSPSGSSYEQYF. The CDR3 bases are TGTGCCAGCAGCCCGAGCGGGAGCTCCTACGAGCAGTACTTC.

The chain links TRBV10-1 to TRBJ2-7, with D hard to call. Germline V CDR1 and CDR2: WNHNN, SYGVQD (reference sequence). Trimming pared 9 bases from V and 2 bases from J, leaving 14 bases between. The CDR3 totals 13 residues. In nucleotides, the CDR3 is TGCGCCAGACTTAGCACGGAACCCTACGAGCAGTACTTC. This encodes CARLSTEPYEQYF.

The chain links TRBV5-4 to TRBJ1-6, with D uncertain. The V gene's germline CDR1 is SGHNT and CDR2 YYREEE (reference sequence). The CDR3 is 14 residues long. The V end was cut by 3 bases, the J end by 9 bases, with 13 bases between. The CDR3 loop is CASSSGSWGSPLHF. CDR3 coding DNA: TGTGCCAGCAGCTCTGGGAGTTGGGGTTCACCCCTCCACTTT.

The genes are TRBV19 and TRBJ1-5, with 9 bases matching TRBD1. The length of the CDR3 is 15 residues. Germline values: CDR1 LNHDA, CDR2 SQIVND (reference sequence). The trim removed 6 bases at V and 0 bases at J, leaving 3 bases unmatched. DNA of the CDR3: TGTGCCAGTAGGGGGACAGGGTCTAGCAATCAGCCCCAGCATTTT. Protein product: CASRGTGSSNQPQHF.

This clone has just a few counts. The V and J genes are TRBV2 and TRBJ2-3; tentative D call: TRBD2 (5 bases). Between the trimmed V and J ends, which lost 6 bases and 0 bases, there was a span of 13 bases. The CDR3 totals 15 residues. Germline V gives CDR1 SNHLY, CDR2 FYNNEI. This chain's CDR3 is CASRRVRGSTDTQYF. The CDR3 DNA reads TGTGCCAGCAGGAGGGTGCGCGGTAGCACAGATACGCAGTATTTT.